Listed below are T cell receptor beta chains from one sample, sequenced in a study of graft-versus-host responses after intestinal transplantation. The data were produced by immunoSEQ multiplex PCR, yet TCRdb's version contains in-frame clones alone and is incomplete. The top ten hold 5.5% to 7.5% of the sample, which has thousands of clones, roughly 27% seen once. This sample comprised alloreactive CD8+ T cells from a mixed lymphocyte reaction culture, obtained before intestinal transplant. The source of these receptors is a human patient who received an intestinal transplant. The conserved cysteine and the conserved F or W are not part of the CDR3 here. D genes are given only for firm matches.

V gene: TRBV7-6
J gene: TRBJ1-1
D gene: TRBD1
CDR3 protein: ASSYGQGATEAF

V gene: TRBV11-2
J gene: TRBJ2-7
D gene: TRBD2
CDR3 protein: ASSSGLAGGRIYEQY

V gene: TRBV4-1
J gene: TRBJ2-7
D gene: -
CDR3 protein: ASSPRGTAAYEQY

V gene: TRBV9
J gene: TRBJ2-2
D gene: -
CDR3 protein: ASSVETANTGELF

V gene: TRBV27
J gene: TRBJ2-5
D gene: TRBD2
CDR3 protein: ASSAGGWEQY

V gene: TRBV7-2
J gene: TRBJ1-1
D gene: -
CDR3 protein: ASSPAWGGFTEAF

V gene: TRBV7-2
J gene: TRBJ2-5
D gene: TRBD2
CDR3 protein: ASSLDSLAGWETQY

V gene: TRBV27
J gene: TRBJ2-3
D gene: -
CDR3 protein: ASSSPSGTDTQY

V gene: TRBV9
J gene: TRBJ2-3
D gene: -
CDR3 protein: AGSVEAGATDTQY

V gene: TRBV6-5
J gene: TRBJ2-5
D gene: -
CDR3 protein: ASSSLGTPGETQY

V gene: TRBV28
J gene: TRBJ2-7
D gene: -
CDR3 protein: ASSLSSPGTYEQY

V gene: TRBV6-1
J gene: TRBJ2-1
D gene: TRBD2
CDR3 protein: ASRGLAGVYNEQF

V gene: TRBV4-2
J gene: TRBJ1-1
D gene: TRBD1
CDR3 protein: ASSQEQGVLLNTEAF